One T cell receptor beta chain is described in this entry. Its antigen remains unknown. This entry belongs to a study of cytomegalovirus exposure and HLA in healthy donors. Study at large: Tens of millions of unique TCR sequences came from HLA-typed donors in an early release. Study observations and caveats: TCR beta chains numbering more than 150 were designated cytomegalovirus-associated. By HLA locus, TCR association rates varied in a later analysis, with DRB1 showing the most and HLA-C the fewest.

Germline values: CDR1 SNHLY, CDR2 FYNNEI. Trimming removed 1 base from V and 4 bases from J; junction bases left unmatched: 5. The CDR3 extends over 15 amino acids. Donors were nominally healthy when sampled, though unrecorded immune exposures were likely. PCR primers comprised 60 Vbeta and 13 Jbeta primers. Only in-frame clones appear in the TCRdb table, and some are missing; sequencing was by immunoSEQ multiplex PCR. The profile shows approximately 190,000 clones, roughly 80% of them singletons. The TCR was taken from a woman in her forties or fifties in good health and CMV-seropositive. The chain uses TRBV2 and TRBJ1-2; TRBD1 agrees at 8 bases. The source material was PBMCs. CDR3 in DNA: TGTGCCAGCAGTGAAGAGGCAGGGGGCCCCTATGGCTACACCTTC. It translates to CASSEEAGGPYGYTF.